This entry lists 27 T cell receptor beta chains sequenced from one sample in a study of radiation and T cells in renal cell carcinoma. Time point described: blood 2 weeks post-SBRT. Specified treatment: 15 Gy SBRT to primary tumor, nephrectomy 4 weeks later. Method: immunoSEQ multiplex PCR; TCRdb's copy keeps in-frame clones and lacks some. Of just over 150,000 clones in the sample, about 87% were seen once. The sequencing used blood, collected from a patient whose treatment included radiotherapy and nephrectomy. Receptors were obtained from a woman aged 45 to 65 with renal cell carcinoma.

The chain combines TRBV30 with TRBJ1-6; a possible D gene is TRBD1 (6 bases). CDR1 GTSNPN and CDR2 SVGIG come from the germline V gene (reference sequence). V was cut by 0 bases and J by 7 bases, with 13 bases left in between. The CDR3 has 15 residues. In DNA form, the CDR3 reads TGTGCCTGGAGTGTAGGGGGGACGGGGAATTCACCCCTCCACTTT. This codes for CAWSVGGTGNSPLHF.

This sequence joins TRBV5-6 and TRBJ1-1; the D gene is possibly TRBD1 (6 bases). Trimming shortened V by 5 bases and J by 6 bases, and 17 bases separated the two germline ends. CDR1 and CDR2 from the germline V gene are SGHDT and YYEEEE. The CDR3 extends over 14 amino acids. The DNA of the CDR3 is TGTGCCAGCAGGTTATGGGGGGCTAAGGCTGAAGCTTTCTTT. Translation gives CASRLWGAKAEAFF.

The V gene is TRBV6-5, the J gene TRBJ2-7, with D possibly being TRBD1 (6 bases). The CDR3 extends over 14 amino acids. The germline CDR1 and CDR2 sequences are MNHEY and SVGAGI. The V and J ends lost 6 bases and 2 bases respectively, with 14 bases between them. The CDR3 reads CASRTRGRPYEQYF. For the CDR3, the DNA is TGTGCCAGCAGGACCAGGGGACGCCCCTACGAGCAGTACTTC.

The genes are TRBV6-4 and TRBJ2-3; 8 bases line up with TRBD2. V was pared by 2 bases and J by 0 bases, with 4 bases of the junction left unmatched. This CDR3 spans 16 amino acids. Germline CDR1 and CDR2: MRHNA and SNTAGT. Here the CDR3 reads CASSDGIAGSTDTQYF. CDR3 nucleotides: TGTGCCAGCAGTGACGGAATAGCGGGGAGCACAGATACGCAGTATTTT.

The chain uses TRBV1 and TRBJ2-5. TRBV1 is a listed pseudogene. This CDR3 is 15 amino acids long. CDR3 in DNA: TGCACCAGCAGCTTAAACCTGGATTACCAAGAGACCCAGTACTTC. Its translation is CTSSLNLDYQETQYF.

The chain recombines TRBV6-6 with TRBJ2-5, with D possibly being TRBD2 (6 bases). This CDR3 is 15 amino acids long. The germline CDR1 and CDR2 sequences are MNHNY and SVGAGI (reference sequence). The germline V and J ends were trimmed by 4 bases and 4 bases, with 16 bases remaining between them. The CDR3 here is CASSWALAELETQYF. CDR3 DNA: TGTGCCAGCAGTTGGGCACTAGCCGAACTAGAGACCCAGTACTTC.

The chain uses TRBV7-8 and TRBJ2-7; D gene unclear. This CDR3 has 15 amino acids. Per the germline V gene, CDR1 is SGHVS and CDR2 is FQNEAQ. The germline V and J ends were trimmed by 2 bases and 3 bases, with 14 bases remaining between them. As DNA, the CDR3 is TGTGCCAGCAGCTTACCCCGGACCTCCCGCTACGAGCAGTACTTC. Amino acids: CASSLPRTSRYEQYF.

This clone was seen a handful of times. This chain joins TRBV7-3 and TRBJ1-5, with D unclear. The CDR3 sequence is 13 residues long. With 5 bases removed from V and 7 bases from J, the gap between germline ends came to 12 bases. CDR1 is SGHTA and CDR2 is FQGTGA in the germline V gene. The CDR3 region is CASSALEGQPQHF. In nucleotides, the CDR3 is TGTGCCAGCAGCGCCTTGGAGGGACAGCCCCAGCATTTT.

The V gene is TRBV10-1, the J gene TRBJ2-7; 8 positions agree with TRBD1. The CDR3 length is 14 residues. The V gene's germline CDR1 is WNHNN and CDR2 SYGVQD (reference sequence). Trimming removed 7 bases from V and 3 bases from J; junction bases left unmatched: 8. In nucleotides, the CDR3 is TGCGCCAGCATCGGGACAGGACCCCTCTACGAGCAGTACTTC. Translating it yields CASIGTGPLYEQYF.

The chain carries TRBV19 and TRBJ1-5; D gene uncertain. With 4 bases removed from V and 3 bases from J, the gap between germline ends came to 13 bases. The CDR3 totals 15 residues. Germline V CDR1 and CDR2: LNHDA, SQIVND (reference sequence). In DNA form, the CDR3 reads TGTGCCAGTAGTAGGGATAGGGCCGACAATCAGCCCCAGCATTTT. Translating gives CASSRDRADNQPQHF. Full variable domain (missing parts from reference TRBV19 and TRBJ1-5): DGGITQSPKYLFRKEGQNVTLSCEQNLNHDAMYWYRQDPGQGLRLIYYSQIVNDFQKGDIAEGYSVSREKKESFPLTVTSAQKNPTAFYLCASSRDRADNQPQHFGDGTRLSIL.

This clone appeared a few times. J is TRBJ1-1 and V is TRBV30; 10 bases align to TRBD1. Germline V gives CDR1 GTSNPN, CDR2 SVGIG (reference sequence). The CDR3 length is 13 residues. J was trimmed by 5 bases and V by 5 bases; bases with no gene match: 5. The CDR3 nucleotides are TGTGCCTGGGATGGACAGGGGGGAACTGAAGCTTTCTTT. Residues: CAWDGQGGTEAFF.

This CDR3 reads CASSLEAGVLETQYF. DNA of the CDR3: TGCGCCAGCAGCTTGGAGGCAGGGGTGTTGGAGACCCAGTACTTC. This rearrangement joins TRBV5-1 to TRBJ2-5, with D tentatively TRBD1 (6 bases). Germline V CDR1 and CDR2: SGHRS, YFSETQ. This CDR3 region has 15 residues. V lost 0 bases to trimming and J lost 5 bases, with 14 bases between them.

The J gene is TRBJ2-7, the V gene TRBV5-4; the match to TRBD2 covers 15 bases. Unmatched junction bases numbered 5, after V lost 4 bases and J lost 0 bases. The CDR3 consists of 17 residues. Germline assignment: CDR1 SGHNT and CDR2 YYREEE (reference sequence). The CDR3 loop reads CASSPGLAGGYSYEQYF. CDR3 sequence (DNA): TGTGCCAGCAGCCCAGGACTAGCGGGGGGGTACTCCTACGAGCAGTACTTC.

This sequence joins TRBV25-1 and TRBJ1-1, with TRBD1 matching over 7 bases. Trimming removed 6 bases from V and 4 bases from J; junction bases left unmatched: 8. The CDR3 length is 14 residues. Looked up from germline, CDR1 is MGHDK and CDR2 is SYGVNS. Here the CDR3 DNA reads TGTGCCAGCAGGAGGGGACAGTCGGGCACTGAAGCTTTCTTT. Its translation is CASRRGQSGTEAFF.

V gene TRBV6-5 combines with J gene TRBJ2-1; TRBD1 or TRBD2 may be the D gene (5 bases each). The germline V gene encodes CDR1 MNHEY and CDR2 SVGAGI. The V end was cut by 7 bases, the J end by 5 bases, with 12 bases between. This CDR3 has 13 amino acids. The CDR3 region is CASTSGTHNEQFF. The CDR3 nucleotides read TGTGCCAGCACCTCCGGGACCCACAATGAGCAGTTCTTC.

This clone came up a few times. CDR3 sequence: CASLEPGQGNYGYTF. CDR3 nucleotides: TGTGCCAGCCTCGAACCGGGACAGGGAAACTATGGCTACACCTTC. J is TRBJ1-2 and V is TRBV6-1; 9 nucleotides align to TRBD1. The length of the CDR3 is 15 residues. V lost 8 bases to trimming and J lost 2 bases; unmatched junction nucleotides: 9. Germline assignment: CDR1 MNHNS and CDR2 SASEGT.

The V gene is TRBV11-2, the J gene TRBJ2-3, with TRBD2 identical over 8 bases. Germline loops: CDR1 SGHAT, CDR2 FQNNGV. V lost 1 base, J lost 5 bases, and 8 bases stayed unmatched. This CDR3 spans 16 amino acids. The CDR3 DNA sequence: TGTGCCAGCAGCTTAGTAGGCCGGGGGGGACAAGATACGCAGTATTTT. Its protein is CASSLVGRGGQDTQYF.

The chain recombines TRBV10-3 with TRBJ1-2; 9 bases match TRBD1. V was clipped by 4 bases and J by 2 bases; unmatched bases: 5. Germline lookup yields CDR1 ENHRY and CDR2 SYGVKD. CDR3 length: 15 residues. The CDR3 reads CAISGWTGENYGYTF. In DNA, the CDR3 is TGTGCCATCAGTGGGTGGACAGGGGAGAACTATGGCTACACCTTC.

At least ten counts were recorded for this clone. The J gene is TRBJ1-4, the V gene TRBV6-1, with D possibly being TRBD1 (5 bases). Between the trimmed V and J ends, which lost 3 bases and 8 bases, there was a span of 13 bases. The CDR3 contains 14 residues. CDR1 and CDR2 (germline): MNHNS, SASEGT. The CDR3 is CASSEGGTGEKLFF. The CDR3 DNA reads as TGTGCCAGCAGTGAGGGAGGGACCGGAGAAAAACTGTTTTTT.

The chain combines TRBV19 with TRBJ1-4, with D hard to call. The germline V and J ends were trimmed by 3 bases and 3 bases, with 5 bases remaining between them. This CDR3 is 13 amino acids long. The germline V gene encodes CDR1 LNHDA and CDR2 SQIVND (reference sequence). The CDR3: CASSIRPNEKLFF. CDR3 DNA: TGTGCCAGTAGTATTCGTCCTAATGAAAAACTGTTTTTT.

This chain connects TRBV29-1 to TRBJ1-1, with D hard to call. Trimming removed 6 bases at V and 1 base at J, with 12 bases between. Germline V gene sequence: CDR1 SQVTM, CDR2 ANQGSEA. This CDR3 region has 13 residues. The chain's CDR3 is CSVGDRWNTEAFF. The CDR3 region has the DNA TGCAGCGTAGGAGACCGATGGAACACTGAAGCTTTCTTT. Supplemented by reference TRBV29-1 and TRBJ1-1, the full variable domain reads SAVISQKPSRDICQRGTSLTIQCQVDSQVTMMFWYRQQPGQSLTLIATANQGSEATYESGFVIDKFPISRPNLTFSTLTVSNMSPEDSSIYLCSVGDRWNTEAFFGQGTRLTVV.

The CDR3 region is CASSLGWDSSYGYTF. Written as DNA, the CDR3 is TGCGCCAGCAGCTTGGGCTGGGACTCTAGCTATGGCTACACCTTC. This chain uses TRBV5-1 with TRBJ1-2, with D maybe TRBD1 (5 bases). Per germline, CDR1 SGHRS and CDR2 YFSETQ. Trimming took off 0 bases at V and 4 bases at J, with 13 bases between the two ends. The CDR3 sequence is 15 residues long.

This clone came up a few times. The genes are TRBV7-9 and TRBJ2-3, with 9 bases fitting TRBD1. The V and J ends lost 3 bases and 0 bases, in that order; junction bases with no gene match: 4. Germline V gives CDR1 SEHNR, CDR2 FQNEAQ (reference sequence). The CDR3 has 16 amino acids. In DNA form, the CDR3 reads TGTGCCAGCAGCTTCCTACAGGGGGCAAGCACAGATACGCAGTATTTT. Translated: CASSFLQGASTDTQYF. Full variable domain (rest looked up from reference TRBV7-9 and TRBJ2-3): DTGVSQNPRHKITKRGQNVTFRCDPISEHNRLYWYRQTLGQGPEFLTYFQNEAQLEKSRLLSDRFSAERPKGSFSTLEIQRTEQGDSAMYLCASSFLQGASTDTQYFGPGTRLTVL.

CDR3 loop: CASLLEGAGQPQHF. The CDR3 DNA follows: TGTGCCAGTCTTTTGGAGGGGGCCGGTCAGCCCCAGCATTTT. This chain uses TRBV19 with TRBJ1-5, with TRBD1 matching 7 bases. V lost 8 bases, J lost 6 bases, and 10 bases stayed unmatched. The CDR3 sequence is 14 residues long. Germline values: CDR1 LNHDA, CDR2 SQIVND (reference sequence). The variable domain in full, completed from reference TRBV19 and TRBJ1-5, reads DGGITQSPKYLFRKEGQNVTLSCEQNLNHDAMYWYRQDPGQGLRLIYYSQIVNDFQKGDIAEGYSVSREKKESFPLTVTSAQKNPTAFYLCASLLEGAGQPQHFGDGTRLSIL.

The chain is built from TRBV4-1 and TRBJ2-1; no reliable D call. The germline V gene has CDR1 MGHRA and CDR2 YSYEKL. The CDR3 loop spans 16 amino acids. V was trimmed by 0 bases and J by 0 bases, leaving 9 bases between them. CDR3 sequence reads: CASSQDTASSYNEQFF. For the CDR3, the DNA is TGCGCCAGCAGCCAAGATACGGCGAGCTCCTACAATGAGCAGTTCTTC.

The chain uses TRBV9 and TRBJ1-4, with a possible D match to TRBD1 (5 bases). The V gene's germline CDR1 is SGDLS and CDR2 YYNGEE. This CDR3 is built from 13 residues. V lost 4 bases, J lost 4 bases, and 8 bases lay in between. CDR3: CASSFGHNEKLFF. The DNA for the CDR3 is TGTGCCAGCAGCTTCGGACATAATGAAAAACTGTTTTTT.

The rearrangement joins TRBV6-1 to TRBJ1-2; 9 bases are shared with TRBD1. V lost 7 bases and J lost 5; bases outside the gene matches: 8. Germline CDR1 is MNHNS and CDR2 is SASEGT. The CDR3 is 14 amino acids. CDR3 in DNA: TGTGCCAGCATCGAGGACAGGGGAAGGTATGGCTACACCTTC. The encoded protein is CASIEDRGRYGYTF.